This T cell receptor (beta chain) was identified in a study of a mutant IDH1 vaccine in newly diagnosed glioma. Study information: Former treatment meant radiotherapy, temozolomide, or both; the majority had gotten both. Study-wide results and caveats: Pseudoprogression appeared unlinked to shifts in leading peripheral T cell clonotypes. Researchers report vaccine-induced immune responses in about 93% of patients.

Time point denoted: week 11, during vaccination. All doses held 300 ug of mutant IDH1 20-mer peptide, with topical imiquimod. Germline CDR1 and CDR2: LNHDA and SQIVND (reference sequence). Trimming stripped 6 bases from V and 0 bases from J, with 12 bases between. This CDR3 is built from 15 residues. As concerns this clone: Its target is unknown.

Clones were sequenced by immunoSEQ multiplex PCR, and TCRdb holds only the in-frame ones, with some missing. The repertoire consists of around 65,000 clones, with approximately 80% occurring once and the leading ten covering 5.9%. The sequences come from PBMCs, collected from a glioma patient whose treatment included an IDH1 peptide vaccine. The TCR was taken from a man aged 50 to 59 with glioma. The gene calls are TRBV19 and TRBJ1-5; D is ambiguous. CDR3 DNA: TGTGCCAGTAGAAGCGAGGCCTATAGCAATCAGCCCCAGCATTTT. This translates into CASRSEAYSNQPQHF.